This T cell receptor beta chain was documented in a study of cytomegalovirus exposure and HLA in healthy donors. Findings and limits, study-wide: In a later analysis, donors in an Asian-associated ancestry cluster reportedly had fewer N-insertions in productive TCRs than the cohort mean.

Regarding this clone: Its specificity is unknown.

Primers included in the PCR were 60 Vbeta and 13 Jbeta primers. Per the original methods: Later, an analysis found about 80 million unique TCR beta chains, and around 12 million of these were shared. Sequencing used immunoSEQ multiplex PCR; TCRdb keeps in-frame clones, though not all of them. For V, J and clone size, that table is used; D and trimming come from the DNA. Of 130,000 to 150,000 clones listed, more than 80% were seen once; the top ten hold roughly 4%. Sequencing was carried out using PBMCs. This sequence originates from a woman between 40 and 50 years old in good health and CMV-seropositive.

CDR3: CASSLGPGGTEAFF. Here the CDR3 DNA reads TGTGCCAGCAGCTTGGGGCCGGGGGGCACTGAAGCTTTCTTT. The V call is TRBV5-4, the J call TRBJ1-1; D possibly corresponds to TRBD1 (5 bases). Trimming left V 0 bases short and J 4 bases short, with 10 bases between. Germline CDR1 reads SGHNT; CDR2 reads YYREEE (reference sequence). There are 14 residues in the CDR3.